The rows below give T cell receptor beta chains drawn from one sample of a study of preoperative IRX-2 immunotherapy in early breast cancer. Clones were sequenced by immunoSEQ multiplex PCR, and TCRdb holds only the in-frame ones, with some missing. The table shows 25,000 to 30,000 clones, with approximately 83% occurring only once. The sample was taken from a patient treated with IRX-2 immunotherapy. The receptor set was obtained from a human donor with breast cancer. CDR3s include the opening cysteine and the closing phenylalanine or tryptophan. The D gene is left open where the match is weak. Rows give clone size only sometimes, using once, few, many, or a class for an expanded clone.

v_gene,j_gene,abundance,d_gene,CDR3nt,CDR3aa
TRBV19,TRBJ1-3,NA,NA,TGTGCCAGTAGCTTTAACTCTGGAAACACCATATATTTT,CASSFNSGNTIYF
TRBV7-4,TRBJ1-1,once,NA,TGTGCCAGCAGCTTAGTTATCGTTGGGGCCGGCGGGAACACTGAAGCTTTCTTT,CASSLVIVGAGGNTEAFF
TRBV6-8,TRBJ1-4,NA,NA,TGTGCCAGCCCAGCGTCGAACGGTGAAAAACTGTTTTTT,CASPASNGEKLFF
TRBV6-4,TRBJ2-5,NA,NA,TGTGCCAGCAGTGAAGTTCCCCTCGAGACCCAGTACTTC,CASSEVPLETQYF
TRBV28,TRBJ2-7,once,NA,TGTGCCAGCAGTTTATGGACGGATGGCTGGTACGAGCAGTACTTC,CASSLWTDGWYEQYF
TRBV10-3,TRBJ2-5,NA,NA,TGTGCCATCAGTGAGTCGGCCCGAGAAGAGACCCAGTACTTC,CAISESAREETQYF
TRBV7-4,TRBJ2-1,NA,NA,TGTGCCAGCAGCTTAGAATGGGCGAATGAGCAGTTCTTC,CASSLEWANEQFF
TRBV11-3,TRBJ1-5,NA,NA,TGTGCCAGCAGCCGGACACCGTATAGCAATCAGCCCCAGCATTTT,CASSRTPYSNQPQHF
TRBV6-8,TRBJ1-5,NA,NA,TGTGCCAGCAGTGATAGGGAATTAAGTAATCAGCCCCAGCATTTT,CASSDRELSNQPQHF
TRBV11-3,TRBJ1-5,few,NA,TGTGCCAGCAGCTTAGTTTGGGGGAACAATCAGCCCCAGCATTTT,CASSLVWGNNQPQHF
TRBV6-8,TRBJ2-7,NA,TRBD1,TGTGCCAGCAGTTACGCAGGGACAGAATACGAGCAGTACTTC,CASSYAGTEYEQYF
TRBV18,TRBJ1-2,few,NA,TGTGCCAGCTCAGCCGGACGGGCCTATGGCTACACCTTC,CASSAGRAYGYTF
TRBV28,TRBJ1-1,NA,TRBD1,TGTGCCAGCAGCCCAATCCGACAGGGGGGCAACACTGAAGCTTTCTTT,CASSPIRQGGNTEAFF
TRBV18,TRBJ1-4,NA,NA,TGTGCCAGCTCCCAAGATATGGAAAAACTGTTTTTT,CASSQDMEKLFF
TRBV22-1,TRBJ1-2,NA,NA,TGTGCCAGCAGCCCACGGGGAAGCTATGGCTACACCTTC,CASSPRGSYGYTF
TRBV19,TRBJ2-5,NA,TRBD1,TGTGCCAGTAGTACGGGACAGGGGAAAGAGACCCAGTACTTC,CASSTGQGKETQYF
TRBV15,TRBJ2-6,NA,NA,TGTGCCAGCAGCGAGATTCGTGGAGGGGCCAACGTCCTGACTTTC,CASSEIRGGANVLTF
TRBV1,TRBJ1-1,NA,NA,TGCGCCAGCAGCCAAGATGGAGGGGCCATGAACACTGAAGCTTTCTTT,CASSQDGGAMNTEAFF
TRBV19,TRBJ2-1,NA,NA,TGTGCCAGTAGCGCCGCCCCAGGGCTATACAATGAGCAGTTCTTC,CASSAAPGLYNEQFF
TRBV14,TRBJ2-1,once,NA,TGTGCCAGCAGCCAAGTCTGGGGGAGTAGTGAGCAGTTCTTC,CASSQVWGSSEQFF
TRBV7-6,TRBJ2-6,few,TRBD1,TGTGCCAGCAGCCAAGGAGTGACAGGGGGCAGTGGGGCCAACGTCCTGACTTTC,CASSQGVTGGSGANVLTF
TRBV28,TRBJ2-7,once,NA,TGTGCCAGCACCCAGCCCCAGGGTCCCGAGCAGTACTTC,CASTQPQGPEQYF
TRBV11-3,TRBJ2-1,NA,TRBD2,TGTGCCAGCAGCTCCCGACTAGCGGAATACAATGAGCAGTTCTTC,CASSSRLAEYNEQFF
TRBV12-2,TRBJ2-7,NA,NA,TGTGCCAGTGGACCGGGACAACTATTCTCCTACGAGCAGTACTTC,CASGPGQLFSYEQYF
TRBV6-8,TRBJ2-6,NA,NA,TGTGCCACTCGGGGGGACAGGACTATCTGGGGAGGGGCCAACGTCCTGACTTTC,CATRGDRTIWGGANVLTF
TRBV11-3,TRBJ1-1,NA,NA,TGTGCCAGCTCCGCCCAACAGGGTGGCACTGAAGCTTTCTTT,CASSAQQGGTEAFF
TRBV19,TRBJ2-2,NA,NA,TGTGCCAGTGCATTCGGGGCTAACACCGGGGAGCTGTTTTTT,CASAFGANTGELFF
TRBV4-1,TRBJ1-2,NA,NA,TGCGCCAGCAGCCAAGATCTGCGAGGGAGAGGGGACTACACCTTC,CASSQDLRGRGDYTF